This T cell receptor beta chain was sequenced during a study of blood T cell repertoires in COVID-19. Study in general: There were acute and convalescent COVID-19 samples, and they came from the United States, Italy and Spain. The cDNA or gDNA used as material had been derived from T cells, B-cell-depleted T cells, or PBMCs.

Germline V gene data show CDR1 as SNHLY and CDR2 as FYNNEI. The germline V and J ends were trimmed by 2 bases and 5 bases, with 14 bases remaining between them. The CDR3 loop spans 15 amino acids. Original processing methods: Researchers report that nucleated cell counts were estimated from reference gene primer amplification. Assay: immunoSEQ multiplex PCR; the TCRdb copy retains only in-frame clones and omits some. V, J and clone size derive from that table, while D and trimming were established from the DNA sequence. Of about 200,000 clones in the sample, 80% were seen once. This TCR was sampled from a man in his 60s with acute or convalescent COVID-19. J is TRBJ2-3 and V is TRBV2; D is possibly TRBD1 (5 bases). The sample taken for sequencing was peripheral blood. Here the CDR3 DNA reads TGTGCCAGCAGTGAATACGGTCAGGGTGGAGATACGCAGTATTTT. It yields the protein CASSEYGQGGDTQYF.